This TCR beta chain was identified in a study of control samples from healthy donors and cancer patients. Some clones are missing from TCRdb's copy, which holds only in-frame ones; the method was immunoSEQ multiplex PCR. This table has more than 140,000 clones, roughly 92% appearing once. The CDR3 consists of 15 residues. Germline V lookup: CDR1 SGHRS, CDR2 YFSETQ. The V end lost 4 bases, the J end lost 2 bases, and 14 bases lay between the germline ends. The sample was blood. The rearrangement links TRBV5-1 to TRBJ2-3, with D tentatively TRBD2 (5 bases). This TCR was sampled from a man aged 40-49 years in good health. The CDR3 bases are TGCGCCAGCAGCCTAAGGACGGGGAACACAGATACGCAGTATTTT. Residues: CASSLRTGNTDTQYF.